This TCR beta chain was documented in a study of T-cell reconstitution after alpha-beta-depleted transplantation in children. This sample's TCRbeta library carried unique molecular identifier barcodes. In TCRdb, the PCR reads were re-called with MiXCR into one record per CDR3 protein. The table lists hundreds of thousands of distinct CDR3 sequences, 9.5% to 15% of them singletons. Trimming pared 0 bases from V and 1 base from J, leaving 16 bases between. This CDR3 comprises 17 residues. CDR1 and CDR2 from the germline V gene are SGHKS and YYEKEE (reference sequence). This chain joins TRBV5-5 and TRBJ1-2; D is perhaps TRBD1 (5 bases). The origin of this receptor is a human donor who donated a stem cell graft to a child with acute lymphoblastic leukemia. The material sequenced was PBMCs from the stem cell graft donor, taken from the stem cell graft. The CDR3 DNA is TGTGCCAGCAGCTTGGATCCAGGGATTAGCCTTAACTATGGCTACACCTTC. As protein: CASSLDPGISLNYGYTF.